The 31 T cell receptor beta chains below all came from one sample that was sequenced in a study of T cells after yellow fever vaccination. TCRdb recomputed calls from the 5' RACE reads with MiXCR, one row per CDR3 protein. The table has about 120,000 distinct CDR3 sequences, about 6.8% seen once; the top ten hold 2.7%. The source was CD4+ T cells sorted from PBMCs, collected about 49 days after the first yellow fever vaccination. These receptors were taken from a young man who received the YFV17D yellow fever vaccine.

In this sample, this clonotype turned up many times. This chain uses TRBV5-1 with TRBJ2-2, with D maybe TRBD2 (6 bases). Germline V lookup: CDR1 SGHRS, CDR2 YFSETQ. Trimming pared 0 bases from V and 7 bases from J, leaving 10 bases between. The CDR3 length is 14 residues. The CDR3 DNA reads as TGCGCCAGCAGCTTGGGACTAGAGGTCGGGGAGCTGTTTTTT. Encoded protein: CASSLGLEVGELFF.

In its sample, this clonotype was seen many times. V gene TRBV5-4 combines with J gene TRBJ2-3; 7 positions agree with TRBD2. Germline lookup yields CDR1 SGHNT and CDR2 YYREEE (reference sequence). CDR3 length: 20 amino acids. V lost 3 bases, J lost 6 bases, and 25 bases stayed unmatched. The CDR3 nucleotides are TGTGCCAGCAGCTCTAAGCAATTCATACCGGGACTACACCAAGGGGATACGCAGTATTTT. It yields the protein CASSSKQFIPGLHQGDTQYF.

This clonotype was detected many times. The chain is built from TRBV20-1 and TRBJ1-2, with D unclear. V lost 6 bases, J lost 3 bases, and 8 bases lay in between. The CDR3 sequence is 11 residues long. The V gene's germline CDR1 is DFQATT and CDR2 SNEGSKA (reference sequence). CDR3 in amino acids: CSATPDYGYTF. CDR3 sequence (DNA): TGCAGTGCGACTCCGGACTATGGCTACACCTTC.

This clonotype was counted at least ten times. The rearrangement uses TRBV2 and TRBJ1-4; 7 nucleotides agree with TRBD1. Germline assignment: CDR1 SNHLY and CDR2 FYNNEI. This CDR3 is built from 14 residues. The V segment lost 8 bases and the J segment 8 bases; nucleotides outside the gene matches: 11. The DNA of the CDR3 is TGTGCCAGCGGCGCTGACAGGGTACGGGAAAAACTGTTTTTT. Encoded protein: CASGADRVREKLFF. Complete variable domain (other parts from reference TRBV2 and TRBJ1-4): EPEVTQTPSHQVTQMGQEVILRCVPISNHLYFYWYRQILGQKVEFLVSFYNNEISEKSEIFDDQFSVERPDGSNFTLKIRSTKLEDSAMYFCASGADRVREKLFFGSGTQLSVL.

The chain uses TRBV7-2 and TRBJ1-1, with D perhaps matching TRBD1 (6 bases). Germline V CDR1 and CDR2: SGHTA, FQGNSA. This CDR3 has 12 amino acids. Deletions cut 2 bases from V and 8 bases from J, with 9 bases between. The CDR3 nucleotides are TGTGCCAGCAGCTTATATGGACAGGAAGCTTTCTTT. It codes for CASSLYGQEAFF. The whole variable domain, filled in from reference TRBV7-2 and TRBJ1-1, reads GAGVSQSPSNKVTEKGKDVELRCDPISGHTALYWYRQSLGQGLEFLIYFQGNSAPDKSGLPSDRFSAERTGGSVSTLTIQRTQQEDSAVYLCASSLYGQEAFFGQGTRLTVV.

This clonotype was seen a few times. The chain carries TRBV5-1 and TRBJ1-1; 7 bases line up with TRBD1. The CDR3 consists of 14 residues. Germline loops: CDR1 SGHRS, CDR2 YFSETQ. V dropped 0 bases and J dropped 5; count of bases not matched to a gene: 4. CDR3 coding DNA: TGCGCCAGCAGCTTGGAATACAGGGGAACTGAAGCTTTCTTT. It translates to CASSLEYRGTEAFF. Full variable domain (remainder filled in from reference TRBV5-1 and TRBJ1-1): KAGVTQTPRYLIKTRGQQVTLSCSPISGHRSVSWYQQTPGQGLQFLFEYFSETQRNKGNFPGRFSGRQFSNSRSEMNVSTLELGDSALYLCASSLEYRGTEAFFGQGTRLTVV.

At least ten counts were recorded for this clonotype. CDR3: CSAKGTGANVLTF. CDR3 coding DNA: TGCAGTGCTAAGGGCACTGGGGCCAACGTCCTGACTTTC. The rearrangement joins TRBV20-1 to TRBJ2-6; D gene ambiguous. The CDR3 length is 13 residues. The germline gives CDR1 DFQATT, CDR2 SNEGSKA (reference sequence). The V end lost 4 bases, the J end lost 2 bases, and 6 bases lay between the germline ends.

This clonotype was counted a few times. The chain links TRBV5-1 to TRBJ1-1, with D unresolved. V was cut by 4 bases and J by 2 bases, with 15 bases left in between. The CDR3 sequence is 15 residues long. The germline gives CDR1 SGHRS, CDR2 YFSETQ. The CDR3 region has the DNA TGCGCCAGCAGCCCCCTGGTGCAGAGAAACACTGAAGCTTTCTTT. This translates into CASSPLVQRNTEAFF. Drawing the rest from reference TRBV5-1 and TRBJ1-1, the complete variable domain is KAGVTQTPRYLIKTRGQQVTLSCSPISGHRSVSWYQQTPGQGLQFLFEYFSETQRNKGNFPGRFSGRQFSNSRSEMNVSTLELGDSALYLCASSPLVQRNTEAFFGQGTRLTVV.

This clonotype has at least ten counts. This chain connects TRBV7-2 to TRBJ2-3; D call uncertain. This CDR3 is 14 amino acids long. Trimming removed 5 bases at V and 6 bases at J, with 15 bases between. In germline, CDR1 is SGHTA, CDR2 FQGNSA. In nucleotides, the CDR3 is TGTGCCAGCAGCGACCCCTCACCCCGGGATACGCAGTATTTT. Its protein is CASSDPSPRDTQYF.

Many counts were recorded for this clonotype. The chain joins TRBV5-1 to TRBJ2-3; D remains ambiguous. Per germline, CDR1 SGHRS and CDR2 YFSETQ. This CDR3 spans 15 amino acids. V gave up 0 bases and J gave up 3 bases, with 11 bases separating them. The CDR3 region is CASSLVSLRTDTQYF. As DNA, the CDR3 is TGCGCCAGCAGCTTGGTCTCCCTTAGGACAGATACGCAGTATTTT. The variable domain in full, with the rest retrieved from reference TRBV5-1 and TRBJ2-3, is KAGVTQTPRYLIKTRGQQVTLSCSPISGHRSVSWYQQTPGQGLQFLFEYFSETQRNKGNFPGRFSGRQFSNSRSEMNVSTLELGDSALYLCASSLVSLRTDTQYFGPGTRLTVL.

This chain connects TRBV4-3 to TRBJ2-1; the D gene is possibly TRBD1 (5 bases). Germline CDR1 LGHNA, CDR2 YSLEER. Trimming removed 2 bases from V and 15 bases from J, with 20 bases in between. The CDR3 consists of 14 residues. The CDR3: CASSQSATAAHPFF. CDR3 DNA sequence: TGCGCCAGCAGCCAATCGGCGACAGCTGCTCATCCGTTCTTC.

A remark on this clonotype: A clone one base away is much larger, so this may be a read error. The chain couples TRBV6-1 to TRBJ1-1; TRBD1 is a possible D gene (6 bases). CDR3 length: 14 residues. Germline CDR1 reads MNHNS; CDR2 reads SASEGT. The V end was cut by 7 bases, the J end by 7 bases, with 19 bases between. The chain's CDR3 is CASTQDRSNLEAFF. The CDR3, as DNA: TGTGCCAGCACTCAGGACAGATCTAACCTTGAAGCTTTCTTT.

This clonotype was counted many times. The gene calls are TRBV6-5 and TRBJ1-1; unclear D gene. V dropped 2 bases and J dropped 2 bases, with 9 bases sitting between them. The V gene's germline CDR1 is MNHEY and CDR2 SVGAGI. The CDR3 loop spans 14 amino acids. Written as DNA, the CDR3 is TGTGCCAGCAGTTACGGTCAGTTCAACACTGAAGCTTTCTTT. It specifies CASSYGQFNTEAFF.

This clonotype was detected many times. The chain combines TRBV11-2 with TRBJ2-3; 9 bases line up with TRBD2. The length of the CDR3 is 16 residues. Trimming at V came to 4 bases and at J to 3 bases, leaving 8 bases not matched to a gene. Germline CDR1 SGHAT, CDR2 FQNNGV. The DNA for the CDR3 is TGTGCCAGCAGCTCGTCGCGGGGGGGCAAGACAGATACGCAGTATTTT. This codes for CASSSSRGGKTDTQYF.

This clonotype was counted at least ten times. The J gene is TRBJ2-1, the V gene TRBV5-4, with a weak D call TRBD2 (5 bases). The CDR3 consists of 12 residues. Germline V lookup: CDR1 SGHNT, CDR2 YYREEE (reference sequence). V lost 4 bases to trimming and J lost 6 bases, with 8 bases between them. The CDR3 loop reads CASSTRVNEQFF. CDR3 coding DNA: TGTGCCAGCAGCACTAGGGTCAATGAGCAGTTCTTC.

This clonotype has only a few counts. The rearrangement joins TRBV5-1 to TRBJ1-1; 9 bases are a match to TRBD1. CDR1 SGHRS and CDR2 YFSETQ come from the germline V gene. Trimming cost V 7 bases and J 4 bases; bases outside gene matches: 11. The CDR3 is 15 amino acids. The CDR3 nucleotides read TGCGCCAGCGGGCCGGGACAGGGCCGGGGCACTGAAGCTTTCTTT. This encodes CASGPGQGRGTEAFF.

At least ten counts were recorded for this clonotype. This chain joins TRBV5-1 and TRBJ2-7; no clear D. Trimming took off 1 base at V and 4 bases at J, with 6 bases between the two ends. Germline assignment: CDR1 SGHRS and CDR2 YFSETQ. CDR3 length: 12 residues. CDR3 nucleotide sequence: TGCGCCAGCAGCTTGATCGGATACGAGCAGTACTTC. This sequence encodes CASSLIGYEQYF.

This clonotype was recorded a few times. The chain couples TRBV20-1 to TRBJ2-7; D possibly corresponds to TRBD1 (6 bases). The CDR3 length is 14 residues. V lost 5 bases and J 0 bases, leaving 14 bases between the germline ends. CDR1 DFQATT and CDR2 SNEGSKA come from the germline V gene (reference sequence). The CDR3 loop reads CSASRTASSYEQYF. The DNA for the CDR3 is TGCAGTGCTTCCCGGACAGCAAGCTCCTACGAGCAGTACTTC.

This clonotype has ten or more counts. The chain couples TRBV15 to TRBJ1-6; D is uncertain. Germline CDR1 is LNHNV and CDR2 is YYDKDF (reference sequence). Trimming removed 0 bases from V and 10 bases from J, with 16 bases in between. CDR3 length: 16 amino acids. The CDR3 DNA follows: TGTGCCACCAGCAGAGATCAGGCAGGCCCCAGGTCACCCCTCCACTTT. Translating gives CATSRDQAGPRSPLHF.

This clonotype was recorded many times. The chain uses TRBV12-3 or TRBV12-4 and TRBJ2-2; 7 bases are a match to TRBD1. Trimming at V came to 3 bases and at J to 2 bases, leaving 6 bases not matched to a gene. The CDR3 has 16 residues. The CDR3 loop is CASSLGTGVNTGELFF. The CDR3 bases are TGTGCCAGCAGTTTGGGTACAGGGGTAAACACCGGGGAGCTGTTTTTT.

The table lists this clonotype with many counts. Here the CDR3 reads CASSLAGAAGEQYF. The DNA for the CDR3 is TGTGCCAGCAGTTTAGCGGGAGCGGCGGGCGAGCAGTACTTC. The gene calls are TRBV12-3 or TRBV12-4 and TRBJ2-7, with D perhaps matching TRBD2 (5 bases). The V end lost 0 bases, the J end lost 6 bases, and 12 bases lay between the germline ends. The CDR3 extends over 14 amino acids.

The J gene is TRBJ2-3, the V gene TRBV7-2; D is perhaps TRBD2 (7 bases). Per the germline V gene, CDR1 is SGHTA and CDR2 is FQGNSA. The V gene lost 3 bases and the J gene lost 1 base, with 11 bases spanning the gap. This CDR3 contains 15 residues. The CDR3 region has the DNA TGTGCCAGCAGCTTTCGGGGGGCCGGCACAGATACGCAGTATTTT. Translating it yields CASSFRGAGTDTQYF. Using reference TRBV7-2 and TRBJ2-3 for the parts outside the CDR3, the full variable domain is GAGVSQSPSNKVTEKGKDVELRCDPISGHTALYWYRQSLGQGLEFLIYFQGNSAPDKSGLPSDRFSAERTGGSVSTLTIQRTQQEDSAVYLCASSFRGAGTDTQYFGPGTRLTVL.

This clonotype was observed many times. V is TRBV7-6 and J is TRBJ2-3, with 8 bases lining up with TRBD2. The ends lost 5 bases at V and 5 bases at J; junction bases unmatched: 15. Germline CDR1 is SGHVS and CDR2 is FNYEAQ. The CDR3 is 17 residues long. The CDR3: CASSAEGFGGAGDTQYF. As DNA, the CDR3 is TGTGCCAGCAGCGCAGAGGGTTTCGGGGGGGCTGGAGATACGCAGTATTTT.

This clonotype came up many times. The V gene is TRBV6-4, the J gene TRBJ1-1; no reliable D call. Trimming stripped 4 bases from V and 0 bases from J, with 6 bases between. The CDR3 totals 13 residues. Per the germline V gene, CDR1 is MRHNA and CDR2 is SNTAGT. The CDR3 spells CASSVELNTEAFF. The CDR3 DNA is TGTGCCAGCAGTGTAGAGTTGAACACTGAAGCTTTCTTT.

This clonotype was found many times. The V gene is TRBV4-1, the J gene TRBJ2-7, with 10 bases matching TRBD2. The CDR3 spans 15 residues. J was trimmed by 6 bases and V by 4 bases; bases with no gene match: 9. The germline gives CDR1 MGHRA, CDR2 YSYEKL. The CDR3 coding sequence is TGCGCCAGCAGCCGTGGGACTAGCGAACCCCTCGAGCAGTACTTC. Its translation: CASSRGTSEPLEQYF.

The table lists this clonotype with many counts. V is TRBV19 and J is TRBJ2-3; maybe TRBD2 (5 bases). This CDR3 spans 11 amino acids. The germline V and J ends were trimmed by 7 bases and 5 bases, with 7 bases remaining between them. Germline values: CDR1 LNHDA, CDR2 SQIVND (reference sequence). CDR3 coding DNA: TGTGCCAGTACCCGGGGAGATACGCAGTATTTT. Amino acids: CASTRGDTQYF.

There are many counts of this clonotype. The CDR3 protein is CASSLGAPNEQFF. The CDR3 nucleotides are TGTGCCAGCAGCTTGGGGGCCCCCAATGAGCAGTTCTTC. The chain carries TRBV5-6 and TRBJ2-1; D gene uncertain. V gave up 0 bases and J gave up 6 bases, with 7 bases separating them. This CDR3 contains 13 residues. Germline assignment: CDR1 SGHDT and CDR2 YYEEEE.

The chain employs TRBV29-1 and TRBJ2-3; 7 bases map to TRBD1. Germline V gives CDR1 SQVTM, CDR2 ANQGSEA. With V trimmed by 5 bases and J by 2 bases, 10 bases remained unmatched. The CDR3 contains 15 residues. CDR3 in DNA: TGCAGCGTTAATTCCGGGACAGATAACACAGATACGCAGTATTTT. As protein: CSVNSGTDNTDTQYF.

On this clonotype itself: A much more abundant neighbour one base away suggests this may be a read error. The genes are TRBV12-3 or TRBV12-4 and TRBJ2-1; the D gene is possibly TRBD1 (5 bases). There are 13 residues in the CDR3. The CDR3 spells CAISLNRFNEQFF. CDR3 DNA: TGTGCCATCAGTTTGAACAGGTTTAATGAGCAGTTCTTC.

This clonotype was recorded many times. The V call is TRBV19, the J call TRBJ1-1; D is unclear. Germline V gene sequence: CDR1 LNHDA, CDR2 SQIVND (reference sequence). Between the trimmed V and J ends, which lost 5 bases and 5 bases, there was a span of 12 bases. The CDR3 loop spans 13 amino acids. The CDR3 DNA reads TGTGCCAGTAGTGATAATTTGGCAACTGAAGCTTTCTTT. This codes for CASSDNLATEAFF.

Ten or more counts support this clonotype. The chain links TRBV10-3 to TRBJ2-5; 8 positions match TRBD2. The CDR3 runs to 14 residues. The J segment lost 4 bases and the V segment lost 6 bases, leaving 7 bases of the junction unmatched. Germline assignment: CDR1 ENHRY and CDR2 SYGVKD. The CDR3 protein is CAIRGTSGLETQYF. The CDR3 DNA is TGTGCCATCAGGGGGACTAGTGGGTTAGAGACCCAGTACTTC.